The source of this T cell receptor (beta chain) is a study of T cell repertoires in cytomegalovirus infection. Findings and limits, study-wide: Predominance within the ex vivo response was attributable to HLA-C-restricted CMV-specific TCR beta clonotypes.

TCRdb redid the calling of the reads with MiXCR, one entry per CDR3 protein. The sample lists 490,000 or so distinct CDR3 sequences; roughly 10% were seen once. The germline V and J ends were trimmed by 2 bases and 8 bases, with 13 bases remaining between them. Germline CDR1 reads MNHNS; CDR2 reads SASEGT. The CDR3 length is 15 residues. This clonotype was detected a few times. Its antigen remains unknown. The material sequenced was PBMCs. This chain links TRBV6-1 with TRBJ1-6, with a tentative D call TRBD1 (5 bases). This receptor was obtained from a human donor in good health (CMV status not recorded). Some clones in this sample may be carry-over from other donors' samples. This CDR3 reads CASSEYGAGDSPLHF. CDR3 coding DNA: TGTGCCAGCAGTGAATATGGGGCTGGCGATTCACCCCTCCACTTT.